The 6 T cell receptor beta chains below were found in one sample sequenced in a study of blood T cell repertoires in COVID-19. Method: immunoSEQ multiplex PCR; TCRdb's copy keeps in-frame clones and lacks some. The sample includes around 200,000 clones, 70% to 90% of them seen just once. The sequenced sample consisted of peripheral blood. These receptors were collected from a man aged 60-69 years with acute or convalescent COVID-19.

This clone appeared a single time. The chain recombines TRBV5-1 with TRBJ1-4, with 9 bases that match TRBD1. CDR3 length equals 16 residues. CDR1 is SGHRS and CDR2 is YFSETQ in the germline V gene. V shed 4 bases and J 11 bases; nucleotides not matched to a gene: 15. The CDR3 sequence is CASSQGPGQGVGKLFF. CDR3 in DNA: TGCGCCAGCAGCCAAGGACCGGGACAGGGCGTGGGCAAACTGTTTTTT.

The J gene is TRBJ1-3, the V gene TRBV11-1, with 9 bases aligning to TRBD1. The V gene's germline CDR1 is SGHAT and CDR2 FQDESV (reference sequence). V shed 5 bases, J shed 2 bases, and the junction held 7 bases outside the gene matches. This CDR3 has 16 residues. The DNA of the CDR3 is TGTGCCAGCAGCCGGACAGGGGTTCCCGCTGGAAACACCATATATTTT. Protein sequence: CASSRTGVPAGNTIYF.

The chain uses TRBV5-1 and TRBJ2-7, with 7 positions matching TRBD1. The ends lost 4 bases at V and 2 bases at J; junction bases unmatched: 6. This CDR3 region has 14 residues. Per germline, CDR1 SGHRS and CDR2 YFSETQ. The chain's CDR3 is CASSPGTETYEQYF. The CDR3 region has the DNA TGCGCCAGCAGCCCCGGGACAGAAACCTACGAGCAGTACTTC.

The chain joins TRBV4-1 to TRBJ2-5, with a weak D call TRBD2 (8 bases). Germline-derived CDR1 and CDR2 are MGHRA and YSYEKL. V lost 0 bases, J lost 5 bases, and 25 bases lay in between. CDR3 size: 19 residues. The CDR3 DNA sequence: TGCGCCAGCAGCCAAGACGGGAGTAGATACAGGGGCGGGAGGGAGACCCAGTACTTC. This sequence encodes CASSQDGSRYRGGRETQYF.

The chain is built from TRBV6-5 and TRBJ2-2, with D perhaps matching TRBD1 (6 bases). The V and J ends lost 7 bases and 4 bases respectively, with 16 bases between them. CDR3 length equals 15 residues. Germline CDR1 reads MNHEY; CDR2 reads SVGAGI. DNA of the CDR3: TGTGCCAGCATAGAGCTCAGGGGTTCCACCGGGGAGCTGTTTTTT. It is translated as CASIELRGSTGELFF.

The chain uses TRBV5-6 and TRBJ1-1; D perhaps matches TRBD1 (6 bases). The ends were cut back, 2 bases at V and 8 bases at J, with 10 bases in the middle. This CDR3 contains 12 residues. Germline loops: CDR1 SGHDT, CDR2 YYEEEE. The CDR3 DNA follows: TGTGCCAGCAGCTTTGACAGGTCGGAAGCTTTCTTT. This encodes CASSFDRSEAFF.